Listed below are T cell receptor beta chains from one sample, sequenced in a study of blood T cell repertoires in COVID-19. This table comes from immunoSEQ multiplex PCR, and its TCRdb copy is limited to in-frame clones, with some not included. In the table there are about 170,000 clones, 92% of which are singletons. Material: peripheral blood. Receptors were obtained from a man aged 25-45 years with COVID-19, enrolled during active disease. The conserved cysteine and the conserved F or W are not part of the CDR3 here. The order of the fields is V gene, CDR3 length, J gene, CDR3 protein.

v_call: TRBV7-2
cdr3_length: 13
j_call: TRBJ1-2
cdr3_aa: ASSWGGQGNYGYT

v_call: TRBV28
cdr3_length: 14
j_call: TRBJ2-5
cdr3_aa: ASSLMASGREETQY

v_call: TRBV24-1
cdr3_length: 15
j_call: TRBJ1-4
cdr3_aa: ATSGSGRGSTNEKLF

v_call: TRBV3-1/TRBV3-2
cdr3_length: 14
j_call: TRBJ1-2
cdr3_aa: ASSHLGQGGNYGYT

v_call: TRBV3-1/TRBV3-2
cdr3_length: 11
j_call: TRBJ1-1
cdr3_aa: ASSYGGNTEAF

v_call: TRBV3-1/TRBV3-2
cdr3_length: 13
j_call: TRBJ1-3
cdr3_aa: ASSPPGAAGNTIY

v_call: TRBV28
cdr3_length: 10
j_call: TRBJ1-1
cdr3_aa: ATRQGYTEAF

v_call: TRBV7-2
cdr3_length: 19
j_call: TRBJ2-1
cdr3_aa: ASTLARGGTSGRLPYNEQF

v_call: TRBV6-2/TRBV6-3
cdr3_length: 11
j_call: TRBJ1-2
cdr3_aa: ASSSSESGDNT

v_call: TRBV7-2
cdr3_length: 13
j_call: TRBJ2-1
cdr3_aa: ASSYGVSSYNEQF

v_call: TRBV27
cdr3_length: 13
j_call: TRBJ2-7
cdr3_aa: ASSFRDRGRNEQY

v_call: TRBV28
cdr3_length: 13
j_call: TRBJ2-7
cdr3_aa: ASSSSGTGFSEQY

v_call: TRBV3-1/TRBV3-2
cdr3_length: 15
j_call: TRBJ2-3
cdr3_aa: ASSRPRTGRSPDTQY

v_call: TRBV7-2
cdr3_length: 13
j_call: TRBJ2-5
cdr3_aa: ASSLARDRKETQY

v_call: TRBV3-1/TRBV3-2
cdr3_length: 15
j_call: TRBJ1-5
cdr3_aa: ASSQGITGVSNQPQH

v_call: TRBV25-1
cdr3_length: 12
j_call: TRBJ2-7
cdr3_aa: ASSELAGSYEQY

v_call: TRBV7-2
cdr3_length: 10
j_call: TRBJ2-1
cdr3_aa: ASSLRGNEQF

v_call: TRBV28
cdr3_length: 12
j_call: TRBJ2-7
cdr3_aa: ASSLWLAGSQQY

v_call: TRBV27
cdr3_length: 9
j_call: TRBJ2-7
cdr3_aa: ATRQGGEQY

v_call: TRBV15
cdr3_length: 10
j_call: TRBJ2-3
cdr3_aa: ATSRDWGAQY

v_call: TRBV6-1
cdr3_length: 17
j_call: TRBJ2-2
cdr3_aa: ASSERVWTSGLKAGELF

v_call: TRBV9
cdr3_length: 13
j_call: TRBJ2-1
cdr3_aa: ASSVGLIGYNEQF

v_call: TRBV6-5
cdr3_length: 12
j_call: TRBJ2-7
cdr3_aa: ASTLGQDPYEQY

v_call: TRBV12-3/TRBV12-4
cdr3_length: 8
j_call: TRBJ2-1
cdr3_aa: ASSLGRLF

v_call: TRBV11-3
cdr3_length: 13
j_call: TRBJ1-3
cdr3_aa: ASSRDGNSGNTIY

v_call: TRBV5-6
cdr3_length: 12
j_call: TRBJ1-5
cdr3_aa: ASSGGLGRQPQH

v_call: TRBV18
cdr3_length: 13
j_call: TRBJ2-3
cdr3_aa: ASSQVAGGPDTQY

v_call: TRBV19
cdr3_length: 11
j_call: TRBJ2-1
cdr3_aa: ASTGQGFNEQF

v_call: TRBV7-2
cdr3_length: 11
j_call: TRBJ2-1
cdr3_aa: ASSLRGGNEQF

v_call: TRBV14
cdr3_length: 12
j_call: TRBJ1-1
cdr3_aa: ASSQGILNTEAF

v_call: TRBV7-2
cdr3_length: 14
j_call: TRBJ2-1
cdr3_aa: ASSLVGGGTYNEQF

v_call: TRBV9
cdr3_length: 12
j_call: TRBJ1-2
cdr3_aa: ASSVDPGNYGYT

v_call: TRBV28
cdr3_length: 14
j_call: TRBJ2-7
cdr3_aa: ASSPPAGGSSYEQY

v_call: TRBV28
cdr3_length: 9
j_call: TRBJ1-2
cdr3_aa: ASTVGGGYT

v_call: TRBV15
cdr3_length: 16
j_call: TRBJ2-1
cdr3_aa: ATSRTTLGLAGWDEQF

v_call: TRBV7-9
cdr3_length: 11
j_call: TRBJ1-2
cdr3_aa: ASSLEGADGYT

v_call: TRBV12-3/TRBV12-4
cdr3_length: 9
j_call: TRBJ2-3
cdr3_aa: ASTYTDTQY

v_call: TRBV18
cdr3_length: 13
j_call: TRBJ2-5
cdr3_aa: ASSPFNRGQETQY

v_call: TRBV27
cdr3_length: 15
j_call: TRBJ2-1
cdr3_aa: ASSLSADSQYYNEQF

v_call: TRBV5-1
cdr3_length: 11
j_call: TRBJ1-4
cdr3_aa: ASSPADRDGLF

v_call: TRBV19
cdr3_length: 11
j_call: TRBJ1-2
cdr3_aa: ASSISGNYGYT

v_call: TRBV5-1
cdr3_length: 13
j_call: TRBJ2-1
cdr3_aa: ASSLGAGTHNEQF

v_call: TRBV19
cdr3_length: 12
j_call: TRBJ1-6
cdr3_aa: ASSIWTGDSPLH

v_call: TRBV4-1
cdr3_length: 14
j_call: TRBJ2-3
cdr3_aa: ASSQRPLASTDTQY

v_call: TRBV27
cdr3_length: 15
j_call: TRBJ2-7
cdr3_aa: ASSLVRLGQGEHEQY

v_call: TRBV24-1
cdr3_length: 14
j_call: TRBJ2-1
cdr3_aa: ATSDLSGGTYNEQF

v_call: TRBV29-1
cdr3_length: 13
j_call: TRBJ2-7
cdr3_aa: SVEGWTDRGYEQY

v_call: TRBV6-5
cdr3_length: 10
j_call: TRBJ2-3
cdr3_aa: ASRRSTDTQY

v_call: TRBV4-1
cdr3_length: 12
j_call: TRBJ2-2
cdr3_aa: ASSQVTNTGELF

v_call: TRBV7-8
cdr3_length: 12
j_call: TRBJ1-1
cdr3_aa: ASSPDRSVGSGF

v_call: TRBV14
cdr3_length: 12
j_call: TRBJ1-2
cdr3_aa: ASSQDRDRAGYT

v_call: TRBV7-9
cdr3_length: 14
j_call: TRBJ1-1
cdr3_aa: ASSLAITGVNTEAF

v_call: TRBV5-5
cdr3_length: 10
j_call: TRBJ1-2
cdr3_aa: ASSLEDYGYT

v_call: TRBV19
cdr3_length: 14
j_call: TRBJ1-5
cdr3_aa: ASTAEGRGRNQPQH

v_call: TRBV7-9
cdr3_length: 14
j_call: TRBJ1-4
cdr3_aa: ASSLGQLTTNEKLF

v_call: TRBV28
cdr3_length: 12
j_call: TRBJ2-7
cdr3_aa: ASILAGNSYEQY